These T cell receptor beta chains were read from a single sample in a study of sequential checkpoint blockade in melanoma. TCRdb's copy holds only in-frame clones and misses some; the assay was immunoSEQ multiplex PCR. The table records around 20,000 clones, about 81% of them present only once. Sequencing used CD8+ T cells sorted from blood (inferred from file names), obtained from a patient given nivolumab and ipilimumab in sequence. The origin of the receptors is a human donor with melanoma. Both conserved end residues are part of each CDR3. The D gene is left open where the match is weak. For some rows the clone size is stated as once, few or many, or as a class when expanded; others skip it.

D,size,J,V,DNA,CDR3
TRBD1,few,TRBJ1-5,TRBV7-8,TGTGCCAGCAGCCCGAAAGGGACAGGGGATCAGCCCCAGCATTTT,CASSPKGTGDQPQHF
NA,few,TRBJ1-1,TRBV7-9,TGTGCCAGCAGTGCCACAGTTGAAGCTTTCTTT,CASSATVEAFF
NA,medium-sized,TRBJ1-1,TRBV25-1,TGTGCCAGCAGTGATGGGGGCATGGACACTGAAGCTTTCTTT,CASSDGGMDTEAFF
TRBD1,NA,TRBJ1-3,TRBV2,TGTGCCAGCAGTGTCTTCGGGACAGGGGGAGGAAACACCATATATTTT,CASSVFGTGGGNTIYF
TRBD2,NA,TRBJ2-7,TRBV19,TGTGCCAGTAGTACATCCGGGACTAGCCAGGCGTCCTACGAGCAGTACTTC,CASSTSGTSQASYEQYF
NA,NA,TRBJ2-7,TRBV19,TGTGCCAGTAGTATAGATCAAACGGGAGCCTACGAGCAGTACTTC,CASSIDQTGAYEQYF
NA,NA,TRBJ1-5,TRBV5-6,TGTGCCAGCAGCTTGGGGCAGTATCAGCCCCAGCATTTT,CASSLGQYQPQHF
NA,NA,TRBJ2-7,TRBV28,TGTGCCAGCAGTGCGTACCTCTCCTACGAGCAGTACTTC,CASSAYLSYEQYF
NA,NA,TRBJ1-2,TRBV28,TGTGCCAGCAGTTTGGGAGGGGTCGGCTATGGCTACACCTTC,CASSLGGVGYGYTF
TRBD1,few,TRBJ2-1,TRBV5-6,TGTGCCAGCAGCTTTGGGGACAGGGCCTACAATGAGCAGTTCTTC,CASSFGDRAYNEQFF
NA,NA,TRBJ1-2,TRBV7-8,TGTGCCAGCGGAGAGACGAATTCATACTATGGCTACACCTTC,CASGETNSYYGYTF
TRBD1,once,TRBJ2-1,TRBV6-1,TGTGCCAGCAGCCCGGGACAGGGCTGGGAGCAGTTCTTC,CASSPGQGWEQFF
NA,few,TRBJ2-7,TRBV5-1,TGCGCCAGCGGTGGGGACATTCCTTACGAGCAGTACTTC,CASGGDIPYEQYF
TRBD2,NA,TRBJ2-1,TRBV27,TGTGCCAGCAGTTCCTTAGCGGGGGTAGGTGGCAATGAGCAGTTCTTC,CASSSLAGVGGNEQFF
NA,NA,TRBJ2-7,TRBV7-2,TGTGCCAGCAGCTTAGAAGCCGCCCCAACCTACGAGCAGTACTTC,CASSLEAAPTYEQYF
NA,few,TRBJ2-7,TRBV7-9,TGTGCCAGCAGCCCCGTCTACTACGAGCAGTACTTC,CASSPVYYEQYF
NA,NA,TRBJ1-5,TRBV5-6,TGTGCCAGCACCCCCGCAGGCAGCAATCAGCCCCAGCATTTT,CASTPAGSNQPQHF
TRBD1,NA,TRBJ1-5,TRBV10-2,TGCGCCAGCAGTGAGGGGACAGGGAGCAATCAGCCCCAGCATTTT,CASSEGTGSNQPQHF
NA,NA,TRBJ1-1,TRBV9,TGTGCCAGCAGCGTAGCCAGGGGTAGCACTGAAGCTTTCTTT,CASSVARGSTEAFF
NA,few,TRBJ1-5,TRBV28,TGTGCCAGCTCCTGGGGAGGGAATCAGCCCCAGCATTTT,CASSWGGNQPQHF
TRBD1,NA,TRBJ1-2,TRBV28,TGTGCCAGCAGTCCACGGGACAGGGCTGGCTACACCTTC,CASSPRDRAGYTF
NA,NA,TRBJ2-2,TRBV1,TGCACCAGCAGCCAGTACAGGGGTGTCGGGGAGCTGTTTTTT,CTSSQYRGVGELFF
TRBD1,NA,TRBJ2-7,TRBV5-8,TGTGCCAGCAGCTTGGCCGGGCAGGGGGCGGGTGAGCAGTACTTC,CASSLAGQGAGEQYF
NA,once,TRBJ2-7,TRBV6-1,TGTGCCAGCAGCCTAGGAATTGAGCAGTACTTC,CASSLGIEQYF
NA,NA,TRBJ1-5,TRBV28,TGTGCCAGCACGCGGGTGAGGAATCAGCCCCAGCATTTT,CASTRVRNQPQHF
TRBD1,NA,TRBJ2-7,TRBV7-2,TGTGCCAGCAGCCCCAACAGGGGCGGAAGCCCCTACGAGCAGTACTTC,CASSPNRGGSPYEQYF
NA,NA,TRBJ1-2,TRBV29-1,TGCAGCACCGAATCACAGGCTGCTCACGGCTACACCTTC,CSTESQAAHGYTF
NA,few,TRBJ2-7,TRBV23-1,TGCGCCAGCAGTCCGGACAGCTACGAGCAGTACTTC,CASSPDSYEQYF
NA,NA,TRBJ2-7,TRBV6-6,TGTGCCAGCAGTCCGCGGCGGGGAGTCGTAAACGAGCAGTACTTC,CASSPRRGVVNEQYF
TRBD1,NA,TRBJ1-1,TRBV4-2,TGTGCCAGCAGCCCGGACAGGGGTGATACTGAAGCTTTCTTT,CASSPDRGDTEAFF
NA,few,TRBJ1-3,TRBV5-6,TGTGCCAGCAGCGCCGACTTTGGAAACACCATATATTTT,CASSADFGNTIYF
NA,NA,TRBJ1-6,TRBV7-8,TGTGCCAGCAGCTTAGGGCGGGGCTCCTATAATTCACCCCTCCACTTT,CASSLGRGSYNSPLHF
NA,few,TRBJ1-1,TRBV7-9,TGTGCCAGCACCTTGTGGGGGGGGACTGAAGCTTTCTTT,CASTLWGGTEAFF
TRBD2,NA,TRBJ2-7,TRBV10-2,TGCGCCAGTTCTAGCGGGGGGTTTGAGCAGTACTTC,CASSSGGFEQYF
TRBD1,NA,TRBJ1-1,TRBV25-1,TGTGCCAGCAGTGAGACAGGGCCCGTCACTGAAGCTTTCTTT,CASSETGPVTEAFF
TRBD1,NA,TRBJ1-2,TRBV7-8,TGTGCCAGCAGCCGGACAGGGCGGGATGGCTACACCTTC,CASSRTGRDGYTF
NA,NA,TRBJ1-5,TRBV7-2,TGTGCCAGCAGCTTAGACAGCAATATCGATCAGCCCCAGCATTTT,CASSLDSNIDQPQHF
NA,once,TRBJ2-7,TRBV28,TGCGCCAGCAGCCAAGATTTCGGCAGGGTAGGGTCCTACGAGCAGTACTTC,CASSQDFGRVGSYEQYF
NA,NA,TRBJ1-4,TRBV5-5,TGTGCCAGCAGCCCTTCGGGGGTTGCAACTAATGAAAAACTGTTTTTT,CASSPSGVATNEKLFF
NA,NA,TRBJ1-1,TRBV19,TGTGCCAGTAGCCGCCTGGGGGCGCCCACTGAAGCTTTCTTT,CASSRLGAPTEAFF
NA,few,TRBJ1-5,TRBV19,TGTGCCAGTAGTTTAGCTGGGGGGGCTCAGCCCCAGCATTTT,CASSLAGGAQPQHF
NA,NA,TRBJ1-5,TRBV27,TGTGCCAGCAGCCATGACAGATATAGCAATCAGCCCCAGCATTTT,CASSHDRYSNQPQHF
TRBD2,once,TRBJ2-7,TRBV6-5,TGTGCCAGCGGCATAGCGGGAGGAACCTACGAGCAGTACTTC,CASGIAGGTYEQYF
NA,NA,TRBJ1-2,TRBV9,TGTGCCAGCAGCGCCCCCGGGAGGAACCTCTATGGCTACACCTTC,CASSAPGRNLYGYTF
TRBD1,few,TRBJ1-2,TRBV7-9,TGTGCCAGCAGCTCGCTCGACAGGGGCTATGGCTACACCTTC,CASSSLDRGYGYTF
NA,NA,TRBJ1-1,TRBV6-6,TGTGCCAGCAGTTCCCCCCCCCGGGATGAAGCTTTCTTT,CASSSPPRDEAFF
TRBD1,few,TRBJ1-5,TRBV7-9,TGTGCCAGCAGCCCAACAGGGGAGGATCAGCCCCAGCATTTT,CASSPTGEDQPQHF
NA,few,TRBJ2-7,TRBV30,TGTGCCTGGAGGAACAGCGGAACCTACGAGCAGTACTTC,CAWRNSGTYEQYF
TRBD2,NA,TRBJ2-7,TRBV27,TGTGCCAGCAGTTTAACAGCGGGAGGCTCCTACGAGCAGTACTTC,CASSLTAGGSYEQYF
NA,NA,TRBJ2-7,TRBV27,TGTGCCAGCAGTTACCGGGGGGCGGGAGAGCAGTACTTC,CASSYRGAGEQYF
TRBD1,NA,TRBJ1-1,TRBV6-5,TGTGCCAGCAGCACTCTCGACAGGGGGCGAGACGCTTTCTTT,CASSTLDRGRDAFF
NA,few,TRBJ2-7,TRBV7-8,TGTGCCAGCAGCTTAGGGACTTACGAGCAGTACTTC,CASSLGTYEQYF
NA,few,TRBJ2-7,TRBV19,TGTGCCAGTATGTCACAGGGTTCCTACGAGCAGTACTTC,CASMSQGSYEQYF
NA,few,TRBJ2-7,TRBV4-1,TGCGCCAGCAGCCCGATTCTTGAAGGGGGCGGGGACGAGCAGTACTTC,CASSPILEGGGDEQYF